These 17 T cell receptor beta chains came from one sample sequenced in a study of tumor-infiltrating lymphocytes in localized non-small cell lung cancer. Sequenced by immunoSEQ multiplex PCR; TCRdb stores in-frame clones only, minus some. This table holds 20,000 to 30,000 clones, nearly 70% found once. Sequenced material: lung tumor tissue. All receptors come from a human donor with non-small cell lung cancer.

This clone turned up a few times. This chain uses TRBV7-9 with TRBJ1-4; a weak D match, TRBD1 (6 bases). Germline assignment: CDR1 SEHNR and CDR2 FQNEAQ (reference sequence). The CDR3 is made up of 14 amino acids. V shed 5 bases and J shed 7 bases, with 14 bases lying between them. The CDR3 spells CASSTQGRGEKLFF. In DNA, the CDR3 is TGTGCCAGCAGCACCCAGGGGAGGGGTGAAAAACTGTTTTTT.

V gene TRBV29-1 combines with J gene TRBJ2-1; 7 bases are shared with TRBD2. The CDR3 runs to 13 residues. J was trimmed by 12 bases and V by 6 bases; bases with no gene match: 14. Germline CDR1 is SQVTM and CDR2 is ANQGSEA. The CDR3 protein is CSVAYLDWGGQFF. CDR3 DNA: TGCAGCGTGGCCTACCTGGATTGGGGGGGGCAGTTCTTC.

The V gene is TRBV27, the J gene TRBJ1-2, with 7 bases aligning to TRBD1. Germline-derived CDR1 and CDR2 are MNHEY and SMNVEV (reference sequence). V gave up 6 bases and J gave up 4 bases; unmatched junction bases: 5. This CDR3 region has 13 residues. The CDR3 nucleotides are TGTGCCAGCAGCCCCAGGGGGATCTATGGCTACACCTTC. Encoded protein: CASSPRGIYGYTF.

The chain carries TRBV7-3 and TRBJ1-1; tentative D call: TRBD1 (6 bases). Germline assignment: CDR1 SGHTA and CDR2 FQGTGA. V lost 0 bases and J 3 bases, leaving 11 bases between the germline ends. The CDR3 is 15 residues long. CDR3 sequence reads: CASSLTGGDDTEAFF. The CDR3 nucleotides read TGTGCCAGCAGCTTAACGGGGGGCGATGACACTGAAGCTTTCTTT. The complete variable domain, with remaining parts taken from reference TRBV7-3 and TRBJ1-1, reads GAGVSQTPSNKVTEKGKYVELRCDPISGHTALYWYRQSLGQGPEFLIYFQGTGAADDSGLPNDRFFAVRPEGSVSTLKIQRTERGDSAVYLCASSLTGGDDTEAFFGQGTRLTVV.

DNA of the CDR3: TGTGCCAGCAGCATTGGACAGGGCGGTACCTACGAGCAGTACTTC. It codes for CASSIGQGGTYEQYF. J is TRBJ2-7 and V is TRBV5-6, with 8 nucleotides matching TRBD1. Germline CDR1 reads SGHDT; CDR2 reads YYEEEE. The CDR3 length is 15 residues. V gave up 4 bases and J gave up 2 bases; unmatched junction bases: 8. Based on the CDR3 plus reference TRBV5-6 and TRBJ2-7, the full variable domain is DAGVTQSPTHLIKTRGQQVTLRCSPKSGHDTVSWYQQALGQGPQFIFQYYEEEERQRGNFPDRFSGHQFPNYSSELNVNALLLGDSALYLCASSIGQGGTYEQYFGPGTRLTVT.

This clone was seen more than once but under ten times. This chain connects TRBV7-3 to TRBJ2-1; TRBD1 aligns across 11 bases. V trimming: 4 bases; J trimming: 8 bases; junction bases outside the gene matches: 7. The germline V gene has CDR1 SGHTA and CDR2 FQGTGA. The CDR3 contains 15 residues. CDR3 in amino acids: CASSSSGTGGDEQFF. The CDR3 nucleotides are TGTGCCAGCAGCTCCTCCGGGACAGGGGGTGATGAGCAGTTCTTC.

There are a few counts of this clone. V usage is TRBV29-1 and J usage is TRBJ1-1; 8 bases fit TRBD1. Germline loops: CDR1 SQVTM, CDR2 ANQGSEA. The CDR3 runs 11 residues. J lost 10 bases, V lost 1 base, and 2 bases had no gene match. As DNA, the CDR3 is TGCAGCGTTGAAGGGACAGGGCCAGCTTTCTTT. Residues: CSVEGTGPAFF.

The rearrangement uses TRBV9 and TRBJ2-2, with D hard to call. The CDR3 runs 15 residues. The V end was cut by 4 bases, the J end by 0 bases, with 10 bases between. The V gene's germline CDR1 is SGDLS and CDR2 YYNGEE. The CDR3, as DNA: TGTGCCAGCAGCAGCACGTTCGCGAACACCGGGGAGCTGTTTTTT. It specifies CASSSTFANTGELFF.

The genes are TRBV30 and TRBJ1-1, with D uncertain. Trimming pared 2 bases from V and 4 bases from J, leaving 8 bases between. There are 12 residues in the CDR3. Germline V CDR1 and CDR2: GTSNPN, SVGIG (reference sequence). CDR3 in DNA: TGTGCCTGGAGTCGGTTATTCACTGAAGCTTTCTTT. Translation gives CAWSRLFTEAFF.

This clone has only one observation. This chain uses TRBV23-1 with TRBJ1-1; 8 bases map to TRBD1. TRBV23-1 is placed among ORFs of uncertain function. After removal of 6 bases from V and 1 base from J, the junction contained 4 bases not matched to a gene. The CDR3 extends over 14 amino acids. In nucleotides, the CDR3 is TGCGCCAGCAGGGACAGGGCCAAGAACACTGAAGCTTTCTTT. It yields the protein CASRDRAKNTEAFF.

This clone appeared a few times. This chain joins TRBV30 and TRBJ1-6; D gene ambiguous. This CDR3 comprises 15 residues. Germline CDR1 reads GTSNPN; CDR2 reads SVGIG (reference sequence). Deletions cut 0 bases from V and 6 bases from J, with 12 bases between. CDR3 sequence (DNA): TGTGCCTGGAGTGTCGGGGTCGGGAGTAATTCACCCCTCCACTTT. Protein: CAWSVGVGSNSPLHF.

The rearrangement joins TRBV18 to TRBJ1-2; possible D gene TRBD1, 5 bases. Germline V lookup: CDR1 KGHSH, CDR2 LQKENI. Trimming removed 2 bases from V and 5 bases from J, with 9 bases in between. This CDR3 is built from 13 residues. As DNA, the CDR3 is TGTGCCAGCTCACCATCCAGGGATTATGGCTACACCTTC. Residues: CASSPSRDYGYTF.

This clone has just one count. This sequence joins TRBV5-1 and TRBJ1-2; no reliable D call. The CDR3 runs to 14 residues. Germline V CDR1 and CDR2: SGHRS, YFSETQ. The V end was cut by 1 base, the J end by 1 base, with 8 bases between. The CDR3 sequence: CASSLSGDNYGYTF. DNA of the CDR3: TGCGCCAGCAGCTTGTCCGGGGATAACTATGGCTACACCTTC. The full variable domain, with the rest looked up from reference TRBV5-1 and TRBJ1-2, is KAGVTQTPRYLIKTRGQQVTLSCSPISGHRSVSWYQQTPGQGLQFLFEYFSETQRNKGNFPGRFSGRQFSNSRSEMNVSTLELGDSALYLCASSLSGDNYGYTFGSGTRLTVV.

CDR3 loop: CSVEPGGRETQYF. The CDR3 DNA is TGCAGCGTTGAACCGGGGGGTAGGGAGACCCAGTACTTC. The V and J genes are TRBV29-1 and TRBJ2-5; 7 bases align to TRBD2. The CDR3 is made up of 13 amino acids. The trim removed 2 bases at V and 5 bases at J, leaving 5 bases unmatched. CDR1 is SQVTM and CDR2 is ANQGSEA in the germline V gene.

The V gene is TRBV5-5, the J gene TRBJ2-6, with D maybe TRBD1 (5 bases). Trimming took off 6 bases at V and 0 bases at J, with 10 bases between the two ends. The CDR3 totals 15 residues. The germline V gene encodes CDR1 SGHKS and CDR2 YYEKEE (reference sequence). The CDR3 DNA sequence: TGTGCCAGCAACCCAGGGATCTCTGGGGCCAACGTCCTGACTTTC. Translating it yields CASNPGISGANVLTF.

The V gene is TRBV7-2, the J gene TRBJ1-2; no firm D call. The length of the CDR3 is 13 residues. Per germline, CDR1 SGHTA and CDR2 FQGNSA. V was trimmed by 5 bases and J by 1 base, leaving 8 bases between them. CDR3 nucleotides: TGTGCCAGCAGCGCCCAGCTTAACTATGGCTACACCTTC. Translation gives CASSAQLNYGYTF.

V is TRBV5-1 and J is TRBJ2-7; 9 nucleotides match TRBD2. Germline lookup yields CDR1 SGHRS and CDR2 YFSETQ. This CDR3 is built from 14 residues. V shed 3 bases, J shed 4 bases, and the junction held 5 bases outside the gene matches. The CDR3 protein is CASSSTSGIYEQYF. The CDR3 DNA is TGCGCCAGCAGCTCGACTAGCGGCATATACGAGCAGTACTTC.